Here is one TCR beta chain with its context. What it binds is unknown. Assay: immunoSEQ multiplex PCR; the TCRdb copy retains only in-frame clones and omits some. The sample has around 1.9 million clones; 80% to 95% are singletons. CD45RO-negative cells were positively selected for CCR7, leaving out terminally differentiated effector memory CD45RA+ cells. This record comes from a study of shared clonotypes between healthy human individuals. Findings of the study overall: Relative to clonotypes present in all four donors, those not shared had lower generation probabilities.

The CDR3 spans 15 residues. Trimming removed 4 bases at V and 5 bases at J, with 17 bases between. Germline loops: CDR1 SEHNR, CDR2 FQNEAQ (reference sequence). Sequences were obtained from naive CD8+ T cells from PBMCs. The chain couples TRBV7-9 to TRBJ2-5; D possibly uses TRBD1 or TRBD2 (5 bases each). The origin of this receptor is a young man in good health. Some clones in this sample may be carry-over from other donors' samples. DNA for the CDR3: TGTGCCAGCAGCTCCCGAGGGACCTGGTTTGAGACCCAGTACTTC. Residues: CASSSRGTWFETQYF.